These 15 T cell receptor beta chains were all obtained from the same sample, sequenced in a study of blood T cell repertoires in COVID-19. Data came from immunoSEQ multiplex PCR; TCRdb stores just in-frame clones and leaves some out. The sample shows 95,000 to 150,000 clones, 75% to 90% of them seen only once. Sequencing input: peripheral blood. These TCRs come from a middle-aged man with acute or convalescent COVID-19.

The chain employs TRBV6-1 and TRBJ2-5; TRBD1 matches 8 bases. Germline V gene data show CDR1 as MNHNS and CDR2 as SASEGT. J gave up 4 bases and V 2 bases, and 12 bases lay outside the gene matches. The CDR3 has 17 amino acids. The chain's CDR3 is CASSERMIGQGRETQYF. The DNA for the CDR3 is TGTGCCAGCAGTGAACGCATGATTGGACAGGGTCGAGAGACCCAGTACTTC.

This chain joins TRBV7-2 and TRBJ1-2; 7 nucleotides match TRBD1. This CDR3 has 15 amino acids. The junction had 6 bases not matched to a gene; V was cut back by 2 bases and J by 3 bases. Germline CDR1 is SGHTA and CDR2 is FQGNSA. CDR3 loop: CASSLQQGFDYGYTF. The DNA of the CDR3 is TGTGCCAGCAGCTTACAACAGGGGTTTGACTATGGCTACACCTTC.

The chain combines TRBV18 with TRBJ1-2, with 10 bases fitting TRBD1. CDR3 size: 14 residues. From germline, CDR1 is KGHSH and CDR2 LQKENI. The trim removed 6 bases at V and 8 bases at J, leaving 9 bases unmatched. This CDR3 reads CASSPRQGASGYTF. DNA of the CDR3: TGTGCCAGCTCGCCCCGACAGGGGGCCTCCGGCTACACCTTC.

The chain combines TRBV2 with TRBJ1-2, with D hard to call. This CDR3 contains 13 residues. Germline values: CDR1 SNHLY, CDR2 FYNNEI. Trimming took off 4 bases at V and 3 bases at J, with 9 bases between the two ends. CDR3 loop: CASSVSSYYGYTF. The DNA for the CDR3 is TGTGCCAGCAGTGTGTCCTCTTACTATGGCTACACCTTC. Drawing the rest from reference TRBV2 and TRBJ1-2, the complete variable domain is EPEVTQTPSHQVTQMGQEVILRCVPISNHLYFYWYRQILGQKVEFLVSFYNNEISEKSEIFDDQFSVERPDGSNFTLKIRSTKLEDSAMYFCASSVSSYYGYTFGSGTRLTVV.

The chain carries TRBV7-2 and TRBJ1-5; 7 positions agree with TRBD1. Losses at the gene ends were 5 bases for V and 0 bases for J; bases not matched to a gene: 7. The CDR3 is 16 amino acids. From germline, CDR1 is SGHTA and CDR2 FQGNSA. The CDR3 spells CASSLKTGSSNQPQHF. CDR3 sequence (DNA): TGTGCCAGCAGCCTAAAGACAGGGAGTAGCAATCAGCCCCAGCATTTT.

The CDR3 DNA follows: TGCAGCGCATCCCAGGGGGTCAACGAGCAGTACTTC. Translating gives CSASQGVNEQYF. This chain uses TRBV29-1 with TRBJ2-7, with 7 bases fitting TRBD1. Per the germline V gene, CDR1 is SQVTM and CDR2 is ANQGSEA. This CDR3 contains 12 residues. J gave up 5 bases and V 7 bases, and 8 bases lay outside the gene matches.

The chain employs TRBV4-3 and TRBJ1-2; D uncertain. V was clipped by 0 bases and J by 8 bases, with 19 bases between them. The CDR3 covers 16 residues. Germline V lookup: CDR1 LGHNA, CDR2 YSLEER. The CDR3 protein is CASSQDSYRAAGGYTF. CDR3 DNA: TGCGCCAGCAGCCAAGATTCTTATAGGGCAGCGGGCGGCTACACCTTC.

This clone was counted many times. This rearrangement joins TRBV6-5 to TRBJ1-1; D unresolved. CDR1 MNHEY and CDR2 SVGAGI come from the germline V gene. This CDR3 is 11 amino acids long. Between the trimmed V and J ends, which lost 7 bases and 2 bases, there was a span of 5 bases. The CDR3 coding sequence is TGTGCCAGCACCCTTAACACTGAAGCTTTCTTT. Translated, it gives CASTLNTEAFF.

The V and J genes are TRBV18 and TRBJ1-5; the D is unclear. Per germline, CDR1 KGHSH and CDR2 LQKENI. Trimming took off 2 bases at V and 5 bases at J, with 16 bases between the two ends. The CDR3 has 16 residues. As DNA, the CDR3 is TGTGCCAGCTCACCAGAAATTGCCACTTTCGATCAGCCCCAGCATTTT. It codes for CASSPEIATFDQPQHF.

The gene calls are TRBV10-3 and TRBJ2-6, with TRBD1 matching over 8 bases. Germline CDR1 and CDR2: ENHRY and SYGVKD. The CDR3 has 17 residues. V lost 9 bases and J lost 0; bases outside the gene matches: 10. CDR3 loop: CAIATTGGGSGANVLTF. The CDR3 bases are TGTGCCATAGCGACTACAGGGGGTGGCTCTGGGGCCAACGTCCTGACTTTC.

This rearrangement joins TRBV5-1 to TRBJ1-1, with a possible D match to TRBD1 (5 bases). CDR1 and CDR2 (germline): SGHRS, YFSETQ. The V end lost 4 bases, the J end lost 11 bases, and 21 bases lay between the germline ends. CDR3 length: 14 residues. The CDR3 sequence is CASSPREGPGHAFF. CDR3 sequence (DNA): TGCGCCAGCAGCCCCAGGGAGGGGCCAGGTCATGCTTTCTTT.

V usage is TRBV3-1 (or the pseudogene TRBV3-2) and J usage is TRBJ2-7, with 9 positions matching TRBD2. With 4 bases clipped from V and 6 bases from J, the junction kept 13 bases outside the gene matches. Germline V gene data show CDR1 as LGHDT and CDR2 as YNNKEL (reference sequence). This CDR3 is built from 16 residues. CDR3 sequence reads: CASSRGAGTSIIEQYF. The CDR3 DNA is TGTGCCAGCAGCCGGGGGGCCGGGACTAGCATCATCGAGCAGTACTTC.

V usage is TRBV11-1 and J usage is TRBJ1-1; possible D gene TRBD1, 5 bases. With 5 bases removed from V and 5 bases from J, the gap between germline ends came to 12 bases. Germline-derived CDR1 and CDR2 are SGHAT and FQDESV (reference sequence). This CDR3 contains 13 residues. CDR3: CASSKGLGTEAFF. The CDR3 DNA is TGTGCCAGCAGCAAGGGGCTGGGGACTGAAGCTTTCTTT. The full variable domain, completed using reference TRBV11-1 and TRBJ1-1, is EAEVAQSPRYKITEKSQAVAFWCDPISGHATLYWYRQILGQGPELLVQFQDESVVDDSQLPKDRFSAERLKGVDSTLKIQPAELGDSAMYLCASSKGLGTEAFFGQGTRLTVV.

The rearrangement uses TRBV12-3 or TRBV12-4 and TRBJ1-2, with unresolved D. The CDR3 length is 13 residues. Trimming took 7 bases from V and 5 from J, leaving 14 bases between them. Here the CDR3 reads CASKFGSGYGYTF. The CDR3 region has the DNA TGTGCCAGCAAGTTTGGGTCGGGATATGGCTACACCTTC.

The chain has TRBV4-2 and TRBJ1-6; 7 nucleotides match TRBD1. CDR1 and CDR2 from the germline V gene are LGHNA and YNFKEQ. The CDR3 runs 16 residues. Trimming removed 0 bases from V and 10 bases from J; junction bases left unmatched: 9. The DNA for the CDR3 is TGTGCCAGCAGCCAAGATATGGACAGGTCCGTCTCACCCCTCCACTTT. Amino acid sequence: CASSQDMDRSVSPLHF.